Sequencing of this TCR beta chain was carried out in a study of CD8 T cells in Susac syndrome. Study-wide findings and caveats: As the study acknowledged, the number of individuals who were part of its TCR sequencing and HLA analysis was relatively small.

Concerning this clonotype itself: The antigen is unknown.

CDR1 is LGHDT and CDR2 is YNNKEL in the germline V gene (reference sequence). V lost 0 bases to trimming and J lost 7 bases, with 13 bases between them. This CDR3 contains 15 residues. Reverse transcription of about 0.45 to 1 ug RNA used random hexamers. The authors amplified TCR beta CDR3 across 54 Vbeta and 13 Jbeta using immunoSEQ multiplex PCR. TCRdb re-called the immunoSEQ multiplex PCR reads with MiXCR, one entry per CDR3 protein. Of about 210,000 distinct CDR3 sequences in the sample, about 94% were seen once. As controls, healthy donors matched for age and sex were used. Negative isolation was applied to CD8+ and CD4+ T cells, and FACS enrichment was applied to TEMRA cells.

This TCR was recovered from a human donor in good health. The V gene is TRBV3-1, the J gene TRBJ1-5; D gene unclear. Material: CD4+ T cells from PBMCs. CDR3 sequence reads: CASSQDTAPVQPQHF. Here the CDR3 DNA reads TGTGCCAGCAGCCAAGACACGGCCCCAGTGCAGCCCCAGCATTTT.